A single sample is the source of the 18 T cell receptor beta chains below, sequenced in a study of CD8 T cells in Susac syndrome. Random hexamers were used to reverse transcribe roughly 0.45 to 1 ug of RNA. Each CDR3 protein is one row after TCRdb ran MiXCR on the immunoSEQ multiplex PCR reads. Here the sample spans about 71,000 distinct CDR3 sequences, 95% to 96% being singletons. The sample comprised CD4+ T cells from PBMCs. All receptors derive from a human donor with multiple sclerosis.

V is TRBV5-1 and J is TRBJ2-2, with D possibly TRBD1 on 5 matching bases. Germline values: CDR1 SGHRS, CDR2 YFSETQ. V was pared by 6 bases and J by 2 bases, with 11 bases between. CDR3 length: 14 amino acids. The CDR3 region has the DNA TGCGCCAGCACTGGGGCCCCTAACACCGGGGAGCTGTTTTTT. It specifies CASTGAPNTGELFF.

The sample holds one count of this clonotype. The chain carries TRBV20-1 and TRBJ2-7; D may be TRBD2 (6 bases). The CDR3 loop spans 14 amino acids. Per germline, CDR1 DFQATT and CDR2 SNEGSKA (reference sequence). Trimming took 1 base from V and 7 from J, leaving 17 bases between them. CDR3 DNA: TGCAGTGCTAGAGTCCCGGGGCTAGCGAATGAGCAGTACTTC. This codes for CSARVPGLANEQYF.

This clonotype appeared a few times. This sequence joins TRBV24-1 and TRBJ2-3, with 7 bases fitting TRBD2. This CDR3 is built from 15 residues. Germline values: CDR1 KGHDR, CDR2 SFDVKD. With 2 bases clipped from V and 5 bases from J, the junction kept 6 bases outside the gene matches. The CDR3 spells CATSDSPGRGDTQYF. CDR3 sequence (DNA): TGTGCCACCAGTGATTCCCCAGGGAGGGGAGATACGCAGTATTTT.

V and J are TRBV3-1 and TRBJ2-3; D is unresolved. This CDR3 comprises 13 residues. Germline V gives CDR1 LGHDT, CDR2 YNNKEL (reference sequence). V lost 4 bases, J lost 1 base, and 6 bases lay in between. For the CDR3, the DNA is TGTGCCAGCAGCCGGCGAGGCACAGATACGCAGTATTTT. This encodes CASSRRGTDTQYF.

The chain links TRBV5-1 to TRBJ2-3, with D tentatively TRBD1 or TRBD2 (5 bases each). Trimming took 4 bases from V and 5 from J, leaving 17 bases between them. There are 15 residues in the CDR3. Germline V gives CDR1 SGHRS, CDR2 YFSETQ. In DNA form, the CDR3 reads TGCGCCAGCAGCCCCGACGGGACCCAGCGAGATACGCAGTATTTT. Protein sequence: CASSPDGTQRDTQYF.

This clonotype has just one count. The chain has TRBV30 and TRBJ1-6, with 7 bases fitting TRBD1. With 1 base clipped from V and 4 bases from J, the junction kept 13 bases outside the gene matches. CDR3 length: 18 residues. The V gene's germline CDR1 is GTSNPN and CDR2 SVGIG (reference sequence). CDR3: CAWSASHRPGQYNSPLHF. The CDR3, as DNA: TGTGCCTGGAGTGCCTCGCATCGCCCGGGACAGTATAATTCACCCCTCCACTTT.

J is TRBJ1-1 and V is TRBV20-1, with no clear D. The CDR3 loop spans 16 amino acids. V lost 1 base and J lost 0, with 15 bases in between. Germline CDR1 reads DFQATT; CDR2 reads SNEGSKA (reference sequence). The CDR3 nucleotides are TGCAGTGCTAGAGCAGGCGTGAGTCTTATGAACACTGAAGCTTTCTTT. Encoded protein: CSARAGVSLMNTEAFF.

This clonotype occurred once. V is TRBV29-1 and J is TRBJ2-5; 8 bases are shared with TRBD2. Germline values: CDR1 SQVTM, CDR2 ANQGSEA. The CDR3 is 11 residues long. V was pared by 7 bases and J by 4 bases, with 2 bases of the junction left unmatched. The CDR3, as DNA: TGCAGCGCGGGGGGGACAGAGACCCAGTACTTC. Translated, it gives CSAGGTETQYF.

This rearrangement joins TRBV4-2 to TRBJ2-7; 7 bases match TRBD1. The germline gives CDR1 LGHNA, CDR2 YNFKEQ. This CDR3 is 13 amino acids long. Trimming removed 1 base from V and 8 bases from J; junction bases left unmatched: 5. In DNA form, the CDR3 reads TGTGCCAGCAGCCAAGTCCGACAGGGCAAGCAGTACTTC. As protein: CASSQVRQGKQYF.

The V and J genes are TRBV13 and TRBJ2-7, with unresolved D. The V and J ends lost 1 base and 3 bases respectively, with 13 bases between them. From germline, CDR1 is PRHDT and CDR2 FYEKMQ (reference sequence). This CDR3 is 15 amino acids long. CDR3 protein: CASSLEGQPIYEQYF. DNA for the CDR3: TGTGCCAGCAGCTTAGAGGGTCAGCCCATCTACGAGCAGTACTTC.

The chain joins TRBV6-6 to TRBJ1-5; no clear D. Germline CDR1 MNHNY, CDR2 SVGAGI (reference sequence). This CDR3 is 14 amino acids long. V shed 7 bases and J shed 2 bases, with 12 bases lying between them. CDR3 amino acids: CASTPGSGNQPQHF. The DNA for the CDR3 is TGTGCCAGCACCCCCGGCTCGGGCAATCAGCCCCAGCATTTT.

The chain carries TRBV29-1 and TRBJ2-3; D tentatively reads TRBD1 or TRBD2 (5 bases each). V was shortened by 1 base and J by 2 bases, with 10 bases between the two germline ends. Per the germline V gene, CDR1 is SQVTM and CDR2 is ANQGSEA. The CDR3 is made up of 14 amino acids. The CDR3 here is CSVEAGPATDTQYF. In nucleotides, the CDR3 is TGCAGCGTTGAAGCGGGACCCGCCACAGATACGCAGTATTTT.

The rearrangement uses TRBV5-1 and TRBJ2-3; the D is unclear. The V and J ends lost 1 base and 2 bases respectively, with 8 bases between them. CDR1 is SGHRS, CDR2 YFSETQ, per germline. The CDR3 contains 14 residues. The CDR3 region has the DNA TGCGCCAGCAGCTTGAACGGCTACACAGATACGCAGTATTTT. Protein product: CASSLNGYTDTQYF.

The CDR3 loop reads CASSPIRGGTYNEQFF. The CDR3 DNA sequence: TGTGCCAGCAGCCCAATCCGGGGGGGAACCTACAATGAGCAGTTCTTC. The rearrangement uses TRBV7-9 and TRBJ2-1; 8 positions match TRBD2. The germline V gene has CDR1 SEHNR and CDR2 FQNEAQ (reference sequence). The CDR3 totals 16 residues. Trimming removed 5 bases from V and 2 bases from J; junction bases left unmatched: 8.

The chain couples TRBV5-6 to TRBJ1-1; the D is unclear. The CDR3 consists of 13 residues. The germline CDR1 and CDR2 sequences are SGHDT and YYEEEE. Trimming cost V 3 bases and J 1 base, with 7 bases left between them. The CDR3 DNA is TGTGCCAGCAGCTATGTAGGGAACACTGAAGCTTTCTTT. Its translation: CASSYVGNTEAFF.

The V and J genes are TRBV2 and TRBJ1-5; the D is unclear. Germline-derived CDR1 and CDR2 are SNHLY and FYNNEI. The CDR3 spans 15 residues. Trimming pared 5 bases from V and 3 bases from J, leaving 14 bases between. CDR3 coding DNA: TGTGCCAGCAGTCCACACCTAGTTTTCAATCAGCCCCAGCATTTT. Encoded protein: CASSPHLVFNQPQHF.

J is TRBJ2-1 and V is TRBV4-3; 8 bases are a match to TRBD2. The CDR3 totals 15 residues. Trimming cost V 4 bases and J 3 bases; bases outside gene matches: 5. Germline CDR1 and CDR2: LGHNA and YSLEER. The CDR3 coding sequence is TGCGCCAGCAGCCGAGAGACTAGCGACTACAATGAGCAGTTCTTC. Translating gives CASSRETSDYNEQFF.

V usage is TRBV28 and J usage is TRBJ2-5; the D gene is possibly TRBD2 (5 bases). CDR1 is MDHEN and CDR2 is SYDVKM in the germline V gene. V shed 6 bases and J shed 3 bases, with 8 bases lying between them. The CDR3 spans 12 residues. The CDR3 DNA reads as TGTGCCAGCAGCGGGCGGGAAGAGACCCAGTACTTC. This encodes CASSGREETQYF.